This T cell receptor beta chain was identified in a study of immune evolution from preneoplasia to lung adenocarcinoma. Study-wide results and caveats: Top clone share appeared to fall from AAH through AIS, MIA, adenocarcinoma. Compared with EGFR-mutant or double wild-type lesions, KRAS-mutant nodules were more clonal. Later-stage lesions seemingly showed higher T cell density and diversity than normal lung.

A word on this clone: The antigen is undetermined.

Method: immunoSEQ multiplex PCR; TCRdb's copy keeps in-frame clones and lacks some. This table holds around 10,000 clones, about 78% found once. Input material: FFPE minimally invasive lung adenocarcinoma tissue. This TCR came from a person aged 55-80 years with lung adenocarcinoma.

The CDR3 nucleotides read TGTGCCAGCAGTTATCGTAGGCTAGCGGGAGCAACTGAGCAGTTCTTC. Translating gives CASSYRRLAGATEQFF. The chain couples TRBV6-6 to TRBJ2-1; 10 bases are shared with TRBD2. Germline V gene data show CDR1 as MNHNY and CDR2 as SVGAGI (reference sequence). V lost 3 bases, J lost 9 bases, and 11 bases stayed unmatched. The CDR3 is 16 residues long.